The 8 T cell receptor beta chains in this list originate from one sample, sequenced in a study of blood T cells in healthy people across ages. Then a second PCR, running about 6 to 11 cycles, was carried out with a sample-barcoded 5' primer and a J-beta primer mix. TCRdb processed the 5' RACE reads anew with MiXCR; each CDR3 protein has one entry. The table includes approximately 1,700,000 distinct CDR3 sequences, 39% detected once. Sample: blood. All receptors derive from a human donor in good health.

The rearrangement joins TRBV5-1 to TRBJ1-2, with no clear D. Germline V gene lookup returns CDR1 SGHRS and CDR2 YFSETQ. V was cut by 7 bases and J by 1 base, with 11 bases left in between. The CDR3 sequence is 13 residues long. The DNA for the CDR3 is TGCGCCAGCGGCTCCGAAGTTAACTATGGCTACACCTTC. Its protein is CASGSEVNYGYTF. The full variable domain, rest sourced from reference TRBV5-1 and TRBJ1-2, is KAGVTQTPRYLIKTRGQQVTLSCSPISGHRSVSWYQQTPGQGLQFLFEYFSETQRNKGNFPGRFSGRQFSNSRSEMNVSTLELGDSALYLCASGSEVNYGYTFGSGTRLTVV.

About this clonotype: Mismatch with germline at one junction end may stem from a read error. The chain employs TRBV4-1 and TRBJ2-1, with 9 bases identical to TRBD2. Looked up from germline, CDR1 is MGHRA and CDR2 is YSYEKL. The CDR3 has 17 amino acids. CDR3 region: CASSQDFSGGPGRERFF. In DNA, the CDR3 is TGCGCCAGCAGCCAAGATTTTAGCGGGGGCCCCGGGCGCGAGCGGTTCTTC.

This clonotype has ten or more counts. The genes are TRBV12-3 or TRBV12-4 and TRBJ2-2, with 15 bases identical to TRBD2. Losses at the gene ends were 5 bases for V and 3 bases for J; bases not matched to a gene: 4. CDR3 length: 17 amino acids. In DNA form, the CDR3 reads TGTGCCAGCAGTCGGACTAGCGGGGGGGCACACACCGGGGAGCTGTTTTTT. Its protein is CASSRTSGGAHTGELFF.

The chain employs TRBV3-1 and TRBJ1-6; no clear D. The ends were cut back, 8 bases at V and 0 bases at J, with 11 bases in the middle. The CDR3 extends over 15 amino acids. The germline CDR1 and CDR2 sequences are LGHDT and YNNKEL (reference sequence). The CDR3 DNA is TGTGCCAGCCGGACGGAAGACTCCTATAATTCACCCCTCCACTTT. Protein product: CASRTEDSYNSPLHF.

There are a few counts of this clonotype. The chain couples TRBV15 to TRBJ2-3; D uncertain. This CDR3 comprises 13 residues. Germline V gene lookup returns CDR1 LNHNV and CDR2 YYDKDF (reference sequence). Trimming left V 3 bases short and J 2 bases short, with 6 bases between. The CDR3 loop reads CATSRYITDTQYF. The CDR3, as DNA: TGTGCCACCAGCAGGTATATCACAGATACGCAGTATTTT.

The J gene is TRBJ1-1, the V gene TRBV20-1, with TRBD1 as a possible D gene (5 bases). V was shortened by 0 bases and J by 6 bases, with 20 bases between the two germline ends. Germline assignment: CDR1 DFQATT and CDR2 SNEGSKA (reference sequence). CDR3 length: 16 residues. The CDR3 DNA reads as TGCAGTGCTAGAGATCAGTCTGTCGGGGCGGGGGCTGAAGCTTTCTTT. Amino acid sequence: CSARDQSVGAGAEAFF.

Comments on this clonotype: One junction end does not reproduce the germline sequence, and a read error may be involved. The J gene is TRBJ1-5, the V gene TRBV7-2; no definite D call. Germline V gene lookup returns CDR1 SGHTA and CDR2 FQGNSA. The CDR3 loop spans 16 amino acids. The DNA for the CDR3 is TGTGCCTGCAGCCCCATATTTCGGGGTTTGCATCAGCCCCAGCATTTT. Its protein is CACSPIFRGLHQPQHF.

This clonotype was seen at least ten times. This chain connects TRBV20-1 to TRBJ1-2; TRBD1 might be the D (5 bases). The V end was cut by 6 bases, the J end by 2 bases, with 19 bases between. This CDR3 has 15 amino acids. Germline assignment: CDR1 DFQATT and CDR2 SNEGSKA (reference sequence). The chain's CDR3 is CSAINLNGGNYGYTF. The CDR3 DNA sequence: TGCAGTGCCATCAATTTGAACGGGGGAAACTATGGCTACACCTTC.